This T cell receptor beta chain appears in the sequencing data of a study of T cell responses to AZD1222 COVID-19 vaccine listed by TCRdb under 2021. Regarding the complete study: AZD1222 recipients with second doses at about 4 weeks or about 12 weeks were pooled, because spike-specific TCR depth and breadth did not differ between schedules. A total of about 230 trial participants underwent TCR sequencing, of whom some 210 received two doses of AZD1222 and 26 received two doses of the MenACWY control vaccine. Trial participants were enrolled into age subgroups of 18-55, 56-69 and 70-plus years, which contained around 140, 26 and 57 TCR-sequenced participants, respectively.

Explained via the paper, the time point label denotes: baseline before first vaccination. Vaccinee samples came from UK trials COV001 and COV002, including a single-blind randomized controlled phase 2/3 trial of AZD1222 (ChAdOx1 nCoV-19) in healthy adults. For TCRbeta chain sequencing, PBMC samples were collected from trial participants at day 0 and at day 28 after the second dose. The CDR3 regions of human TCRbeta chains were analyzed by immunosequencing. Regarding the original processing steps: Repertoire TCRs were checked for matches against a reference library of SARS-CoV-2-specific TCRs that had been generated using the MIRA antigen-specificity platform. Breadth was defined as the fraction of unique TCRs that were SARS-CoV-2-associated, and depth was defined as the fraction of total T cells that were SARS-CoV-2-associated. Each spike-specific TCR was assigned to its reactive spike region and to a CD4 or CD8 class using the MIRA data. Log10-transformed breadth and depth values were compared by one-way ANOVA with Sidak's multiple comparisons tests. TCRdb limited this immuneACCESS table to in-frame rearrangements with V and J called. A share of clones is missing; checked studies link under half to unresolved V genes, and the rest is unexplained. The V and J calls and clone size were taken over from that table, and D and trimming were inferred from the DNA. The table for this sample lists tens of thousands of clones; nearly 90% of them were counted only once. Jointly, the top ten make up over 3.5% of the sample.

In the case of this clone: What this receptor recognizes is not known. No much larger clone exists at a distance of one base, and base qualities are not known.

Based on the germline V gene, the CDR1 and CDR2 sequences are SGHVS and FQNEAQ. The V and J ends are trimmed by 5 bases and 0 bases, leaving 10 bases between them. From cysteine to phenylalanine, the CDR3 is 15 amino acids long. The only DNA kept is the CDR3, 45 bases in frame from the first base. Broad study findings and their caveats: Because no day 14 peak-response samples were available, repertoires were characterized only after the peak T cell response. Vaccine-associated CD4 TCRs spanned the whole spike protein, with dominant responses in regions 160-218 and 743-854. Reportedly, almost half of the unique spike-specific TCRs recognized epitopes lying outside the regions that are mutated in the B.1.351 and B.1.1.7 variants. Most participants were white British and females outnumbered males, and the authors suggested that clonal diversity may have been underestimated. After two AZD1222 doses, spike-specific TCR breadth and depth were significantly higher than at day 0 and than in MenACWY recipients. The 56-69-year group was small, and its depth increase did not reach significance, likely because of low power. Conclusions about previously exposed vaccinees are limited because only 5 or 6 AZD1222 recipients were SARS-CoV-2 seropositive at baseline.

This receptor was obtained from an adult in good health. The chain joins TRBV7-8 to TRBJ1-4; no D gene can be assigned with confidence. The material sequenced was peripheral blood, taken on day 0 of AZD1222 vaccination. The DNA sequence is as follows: TGTGCCAGCAGCGGTTCAATAGCAACTAATGAAAAACTGTTTTTT. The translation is CASSGSIATNEKLFF.